These T cell receptor beta chains were read from a single sample in a study of graft-versus-host responses after intestinal transplantation. Repertoires were generated with immunoSEQ multiplex PCR, while TCRdb's copy carries only in-frame clones and drops some. The sample has about 89,000 clones, 94% seen once; the top ten hold roughly 0.18%. For these TCRs, the target antigens are not known. The sample here was unstimulated CD4+ T cells sorted from spleen or lymph node cells, taken before transplant. These receptors all come from a human donor who was the organ donor for an intestinal transplant. Each CDR3 is given with its conserved first and last residue. Each record gives: clone size, V gene, D gene, J gene, CDR3 protein, CDR3 DNA. A D gene is named only where the DNA matches it firmly. Where a row states a size, it is once, few, many or the class of an expanded clone; other rows omit it.

once,TRBV9,NA,TRBJ2-5,CASSLLAAGVETQYF,TGTGCCAGCAGCTTACTAGCTGCAGGGGTCGAGACCCAGTACTTC
NA,TRBV2,TRBD1,TRBJ1-1,CASSTGVGPEAFF,TGTGCCAGCAGTACAGGGGTAGGCCCTGAAGCTTTCTTT
NA,TRBV9,NA,TRBJ2-3,CASSGDTDTQYF,TGTGCCAGCAGCGGAGATACAGATACGCAGTATTTT
once,TRBV11-3,TRBD2,TRBJ2-7,CASSLEMGIGSGAYEQYF,TGTGCCAGCAGCTTAGAAATGGGTATAGGCAGCGGGGCCTACGAGCAGTACTTC
NA,TRBV7-9,NA,TRBJ2-5,CASSLTRVETQYF,TGTGCCAGCAGCCTCACCCGGGTAGAGACCCAGTACTTC
NA,TRBV4-1,NA,TRBJ1-4,CASSQGTLLKLFF,TGCGCCAGCAGCCAAGGGACACTCCTCAAACTGTTTTTT
NA,TRBV6-5,NA,TRBJ1-6,CASSDDVRSPLHF,TGTGCCAGCAGTGACGACGTCCGGTCCCCCCTCCACTTT
NA,TRBV28,TRBD1,TRBJ2-5,CASRGTGGFGETQYF,TGTGCCAGCAGGGGGACAGGGGGCTTTGGGGAGACCCAGTACTTC
NA,TRBV18,TRBD1,TRBJ2-3,CASSRDRADTQYF,TGTGCCAGCTCACGGGACAGGGCAGATACGCAGTATTTT
NA,TRBV18,NA,TRBJ2-7,CASSPRDKGYEQYF,TGTGCCAGCTCACCCCGGGACAAAGGCTACGAGCAGTACTTC
NA,TRBV19,NA,TRBJ2-5,CARVGEGLTSQEAQYF,TGTGCCAGAGTAGGAGAAGGGCTTACCTCCCAAGAGGCCCAGTACTTC
NA,TRBV7-7,TRBD2,TRBJ2-2,CASSLDAGVLTGELFF,TGTGCCAGCAGCTTAGATGCGGGGGTCCTCACCGGGGAGCTGTTTTTT
NA,TRBV9,NA,TRBJ2-2,CASSAKTLGELFF,TGTGCCAGCAGCGCGAAAACGTTGGGGGAGCTGTTTTTT